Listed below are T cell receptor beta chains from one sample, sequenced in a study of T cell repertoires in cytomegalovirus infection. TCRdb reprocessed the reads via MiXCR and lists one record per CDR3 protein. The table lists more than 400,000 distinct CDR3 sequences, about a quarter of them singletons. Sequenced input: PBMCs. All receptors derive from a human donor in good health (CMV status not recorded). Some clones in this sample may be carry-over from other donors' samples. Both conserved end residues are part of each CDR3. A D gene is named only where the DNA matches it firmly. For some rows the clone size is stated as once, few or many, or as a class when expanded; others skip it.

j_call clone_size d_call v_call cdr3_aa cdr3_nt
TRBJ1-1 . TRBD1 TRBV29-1 CSVVPWGGGQALNTEAFF TGCAGCGTTGTGCCTTGGGGGGGGGGACAGGCGTTGAACACTGAAGCTTTCTTT
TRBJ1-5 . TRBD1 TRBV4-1 CASSQGDREGQPQHF TGCGCCAGCAGCCAAGGAGACAGGGAGGGTCAGCCCCAGCATTTT
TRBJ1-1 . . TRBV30 CAWSLRLPRDTEAFF TGTGCCTGGAGCCTGCGGCTCCCGAGGGACACTGAAGCTTTCTTT
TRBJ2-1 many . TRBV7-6 CASSPRRGFYNEQFF TGTGCCAGCAGCCCTAGGCGGGGTTTCTACAATGAGCAGTTCTTC
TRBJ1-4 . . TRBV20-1 CSAHDGFNEKLFF TGCAGTGCTCATGACGGGTTTAATGAAAAACTGTTTTTT
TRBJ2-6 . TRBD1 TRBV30 CAWSGQGAAGANVLTF TGTGCCTGGAGCGGACAGGGGGCAGCTGGGGCCAACGTCCTGACTTTC
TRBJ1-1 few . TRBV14 CASSQDPEAFF TGTGCCAGCAGCCAAGACCCTGAAGCTTTCTTT
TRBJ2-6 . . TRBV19 CATRPGHSSGANVLTF TGTGCCACCCGGCCGGGACACTCCTCTGGGGCCAACGTCCTGACTTTC
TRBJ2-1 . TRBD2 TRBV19 CASSKTGTSGPLGQFF TGTGCCAGTAGTAAGACCGGGACTAGCGGCCCACTAGGGCAGTTCTTC
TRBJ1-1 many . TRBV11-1 CASSSGRNTEAFF TGTGCCAGCAGCTCCGGGCGGAACACTGAAGCTTTCTTT
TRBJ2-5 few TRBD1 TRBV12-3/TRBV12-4 CASSSGTGGRYF TGTGCCAGCAGTTCCGGGACAGGGGGCCGGTACTTC
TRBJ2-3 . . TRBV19 CASRIWTDTDTQYF TGTGCCAGCAGAATTTGGACAGACACAGATACGCAGTATTTT
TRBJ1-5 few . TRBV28 CASSRGDGEGNQPQHF TGTGCCAGCAGTAGGGGGGACGGAGAGGGCAATCAGCCCCAGCATTTT
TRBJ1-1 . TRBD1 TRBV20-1 CSARGPTGAEAFF TGCAGTGCTAGAGGTCCCACAGGGGCAGAAGCTTTCTTT
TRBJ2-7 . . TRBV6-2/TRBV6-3 CASSYPQGIMYEQYF TGTGCCAGCAGTTACCCCCAGGGAATTATGTACGAGCAGTACTTC
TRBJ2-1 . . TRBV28 CASSWGGTALEQFF TGTGCCAGCAGTTGGGGCGGGACCGCACTTGAGCAGTTCTTC
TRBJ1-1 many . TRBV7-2 CASSRSRTENTEAFF TGTGCCAGCAGCCGGAGCAGGACAGAGAACACTGAAGCTTTCTTT
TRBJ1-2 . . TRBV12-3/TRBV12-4 CASSFRRGVYGYTF TGTGCCAGCAGTTTCCGCAGGGGAGTCTATGGCTACACCTTC
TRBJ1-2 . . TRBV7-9 CASSSMDGLNYGYTF TGTGCCAGCAGCTCAATGGACGGGTTGAACTATGGCTACACCTTC
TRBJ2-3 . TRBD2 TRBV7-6 CASSPRVGLAGAGDTQYF TGTGCCAGCAGCCCCCGAGTAGGATTAGCGGGAGCGGGGGATACGCAGTATTTT
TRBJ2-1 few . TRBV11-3 CASRPKGDEQFF TGTGCCAGCAGACCAAAGGGGGATGAGCAGTTCTTC
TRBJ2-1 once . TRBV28 CASSYGNREQFF TGTGCCAGCAGTTACGGTAATCGTGAGCAGTTCTTC
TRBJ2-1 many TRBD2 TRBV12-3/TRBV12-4 CASKTSGPPDGEQFF TGTGCCAGTAAGACTAGCGGGCCACCCGATGGTGAGCAGTTCTTC
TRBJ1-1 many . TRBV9 CASSADGVMNTEAFF TGTGCCAGCAGCGCAGACGGAGTGATGAACACTGAAGCTTTCTTT
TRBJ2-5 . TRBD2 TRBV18 CASSPPLAGVQETQYF TGTGCCAGCTCACCACCATTAGCGGGAGTGCAAGAGACCCAGTACTTC
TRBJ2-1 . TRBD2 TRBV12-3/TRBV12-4 CASSSIRLAGAWNEQFF TGTGCCAGCAGCTCGATCCGACTAGCGGGAGCATGGAATGAGCAGTTCTTC
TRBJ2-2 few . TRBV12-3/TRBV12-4 CASSVVLTARNTGELFF TGTGCCAGCAGCGTAGTCCTGACAGCGCGTAACACCGGGGAGCTGTTTTTT
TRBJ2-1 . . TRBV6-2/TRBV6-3 CASTLKQGSYNEQFF TGTGCCAGCACCCTGAAACAGGGCTCCTACAATGAGCAGTTCTTC
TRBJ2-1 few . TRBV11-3 CASSLRDFYNEQFF TGTGCCAGCAGCCTCCGGGACTTCTACAATGAGCAGTTCTTC
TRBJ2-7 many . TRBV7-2 CASSLNKNLDEQYF TGTGCCAGCAGCTTAAATAAAAATCTGGACGAGCAGTACTTC
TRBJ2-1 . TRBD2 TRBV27 CASRRDSWGGNEQFF TGTGCCAGCAGGCGCGACTCCTGGGGGGGAAATGAGCAGTTCTTC
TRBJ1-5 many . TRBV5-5 CASSIQGHQPQHF TGTGCCAGCAGCATACAGGGTCATCAGCCCCAGCATTTT
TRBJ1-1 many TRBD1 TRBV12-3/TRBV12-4 CASSPWTGGHLGDTEAFF TGTGCCAGCAGCCCTTGGACAGGAGGTCACTTGGGCGACACTGAAGCTTTCTTT
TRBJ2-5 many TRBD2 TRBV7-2 CASSLAVGGQETQYF TGTGCCAGCAGCTTAGCGGTGGGAGGGCAAGAGACCCAGTACTTC
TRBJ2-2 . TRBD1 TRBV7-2 CASSLPGQGRTTGELFF TGTGCCAGCAGCTTACCGGGACAGGGGCGAACCACCGGGGAGCTGTTTTTT
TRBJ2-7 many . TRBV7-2 CASSPPSYEQYF TGTGCCAGCAGCCCTCCATCCTACGAGCAGTACTTC
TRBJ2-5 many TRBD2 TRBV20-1 CSAGADSGTQETQYF TGCAGTGCTGGGGCGGATAGCGGGACGCAAGAGACCCAGTACTTC
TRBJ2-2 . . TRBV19 CATTMSLSNTGELFF TGTGCCACCACAATGAGCTTATCGAACACCGGGGAGCTGTTTTTT
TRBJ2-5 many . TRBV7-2 CASSRGVEETQYF TGTGCCAGCAGCCGCGGGGTTGAGGAGACCCAGTACTTC
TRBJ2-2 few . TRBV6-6 CASRAGTPAQELFF TGTGCCAGCAGAGCCGGGACTCCGGCCCAGGAGCTGTTTTTT
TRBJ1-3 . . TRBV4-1 CASSQFGRGSGNTIYF TGCGCCAGCAGCCAATTTGGAAGGGGCTCTGGAAACACCATATATTTT
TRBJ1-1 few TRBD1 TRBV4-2 CASSLKIRGQEAFF TGTGCCAGCAGCCTGAAGATTAGGGGACAGGAAGCTTTCTTT
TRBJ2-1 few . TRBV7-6 CASSLNSLRGNEQFF TGTGCCAGCAGCTTAAACTCCCTAAGAGGCAATGAGCAGTTCTTC
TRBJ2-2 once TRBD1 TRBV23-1 CASSHRDRDRGGELFF TGCGCCAGCAGTCACCGGGACAGGGATCGGGGCGGGGAGCTGTTTTTT
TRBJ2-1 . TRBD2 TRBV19 CASSLGLAGIRNEQFF TGTGCCAGTAGCCTAGGACTAGCGGGAATTAGGAATGAGCAGTTCTTC
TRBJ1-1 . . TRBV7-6 CASSGGAGWTEAFF TGTGCCAGCAGCGGAGGGGCGGGCTGGACTGAAGCTTTCTTT
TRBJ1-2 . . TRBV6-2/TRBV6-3 CASSFAENYGYTF TGTGCCAGCAGTTTCGCAGAGAACTATGGCTACACCTTC
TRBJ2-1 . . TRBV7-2 CASSLVPTYEQFF TGTGCCAGCAGCTTAGTCCCTACGTATGAGCAGTTCTTC
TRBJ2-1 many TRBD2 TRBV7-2 CASSSTGGLAGPFVNEQFF TGTGCCAGCAGCTCAACTGGGGGACTAGCGGGCCCTTTTGTCAATGAGCAGTTCTTC